What follows are 24 T cell receptor beta chains derived from one specimen sequenced in a study of cytomegalovirus exposure and HLA in healthy donors. The repertoire was sequenced with immunoSEQ multiplex PCR; TCRdb's copy has only in-frame clones and lacks some. The sample yields 71,000 or so clones, roughly 94% seen once. The material sequenced was PBMCs. Every receptor here comes from a woman under 30 in good health and CMV-seropositive.

The chain employs TRBV11-3 and TRBJ2-2, with a possible D match to TRBD1 (6 bases). Trimming removed 1 base at V and 1 base at J, with 7 bases between. Germline V gives CDR1 SGHNT, CDR2 YENEEA. The CDR3 consists of 15 residues. The CDR3 sequence is CASSLGGQNTGELFF. CDR3 nucleotides: TGTGCCAGCAGCTTAGGGGGACAGAACACCGGGGAGCTGTTTTTT.

This chain connects TRBV28 to TRBJ1-2; D is unresolved. CDR1 is MDHEN and CDR2 is SYDVKM in the germline V gene. The ends were cut back, 1 base at V and 3 bases at J, with 3 bases in the middle. The CDR3 has 12 residues. In DNA, the CDR3 is TGTGCCAGCAGTTTATTCGACTATGGCTACACCTTC. Amino acid sequence: CASSLFDYGYTF.

V and J are TRBV7-2 and TRBJ1-1, with a tentative D call TRBD1 (6 bases). The V gene lost 1 base and the J gene lost 7 bases, with 16 bases spanning the gap. CDR3 length equals 15 residues. Germline lookup yields CDR1 SGHTA and CDR2 FQGNSA. CDR3 nucleotide sequence: TGTGCCAGCAGCTTAGACTTCGGGACGGACAGTGAAGCTTTCTTT. Translating gives CASSLDFGTDSEAFF.

This clone was recorded only once. This rearrangement joins TRBV10-3 to TRBJ2-3, with TRBD2 identical over 7 bases. Unmatched junction bases numbered 3, after V lost 6 bases and J lost 0 bases. Germline CDR1 and CDR2: ENHRY and SYGVKD. This CDR3 spans 14 amino acids. CDR3 sequence reads: CAIRASGSTDTQYF. For the CDR3, the DNA is TGTGCCATCAGGGCTAGCGGTAGCACAGATACGCAGTATTTT.

The chain joins TRBV6-1 to TRBJ2-5; TRBD2 might be the D (7 bases). The germline gives CDR1 MNHNS, CDR2 SASEGT. CDR3 length equals 15 residues. V lost 2 bases and J lost 2, with 12 bases in between. In nucleotides, the CDR3 is TGTGCCAGCAGTGAAAGGGGGAGGGGACAAGAGACCCAGTACTTC. This sequence encodes CASSERGRGQETQYF.

This chain joins TRBV5-1 and TRBJ2-7; 12 bases are a match to TRBD2. This CDR3 is built from 17 residues. V dropped 3 bases and J dropped 1; count of bases not matched to a gene: 8. Germline CDR1 SGHRS, CDR2 YFSETQ. Here the CDR3 reads CASSSPRTSGASYEQYF. As DNA, the CDR3 is TGCGCCAGCAGCTCGCCCCGGACTAGCGGGGCTTCCTACGAGCAGTACTTC.

The rearrangement links TRBV4-1 to TRBJ2-5; maybe TRBD1 (6 bases). The germline V and J ends were trimmed by 3 bases and 5 bases, with 16 bases remaining between them. Germline CDR1 and CDR2: MGHRA and YSYEKL. The CDR3 covers 15 residues. CDR3 in amino acids: CASSQDRRGVETQYF. CDR3 bases: TGCGCCAGCAGCCAGGACCGCAGGGGAGTTGAGACCCAGTACTTC.

This sequence joins TRBV7-8 and TRBJ2-5, with a tentative D call TRBD2 (6 bases). From germline, CDR1 is SGHVS and CDR2 FQNEAQ. This CDR3 comprises 17 residues. The V end was cut by 4 bases, the J end by 1 base, with 19 bases between. CDR3 in DNA: TGTGCCAGCAGCTCTGGGGAAGGAGGGAACCCCCAAGAGACCCAGTACTTC. Its translation: CASSSGEGGNPQETQYF.

The chain recombines TRBV10-3 with TRBJ2-7; 11 bases are shared with TRBD2. V trimming: 7 bases; J trimming: 2 bases; junction bases outside the gene matches: 7. This CDR3 spans 15 amino acids. CDR1 ENHRY and CDR2 SYGVKD come from the germline V gene. The DNA of the CDR3 is TGTGCCATCACCTCGACTAGCGGGGTAGCCTACGAGCAGTACTTC. Translation: CAITSTSGVAYEQYF.

This clone appeared once. This rearrangement joins TRBV2 to TRBJ1-1; D is possibly TRBD1 (5 bases). Trimming took off 4 bases at V and 0 bases at J, with 9 bases between the two ends. The length of the CDR3 is 14 residues. CDR1 is SNHLY, CDR2 FYNNEI, per germline. DNA for the CDR3: TGTGCCAGCAGTGCGACAGCCTTGAACACTGAAGCTTTCTTT. Its protein is CASSATALNTEAFF.

The rearrangement joins TRBV28 to TRBJ1-1; 7 nucleotides align to TRBD1. The length of the CDR3 is 15 residues. Germline V lookup: CDR1 MDHEN, CDR2 SYDVKM. Unmatched junction bases numbered 8, after V lost 5 bases and J lost 2 bases. The CDR3, as DNA: TGTGCCAGCAGTCCACCGACAGGGACCAACACTGAAGCTTTCTTT. Residues: CASSPPTGTNTEAFF.

This clone was seen only once. CDR3 sequence (DNA): TGTGCCAGCAGCCCTAAACAGGGCCCCAAAAACATTCAGTACTTC. The encoded protein is CASSPKQGPKNIQYF. The V and J genes are TRBV11-3 and TRBJ2-4; perhaps TRBD1 as D (6 bases). Germline values: CDR1 SGHNT, CDR2 YENEEA. This CDR3 has 15 residues. V was pared by 5 bases and J by 2 bases, with 13 bases between.

The chain has TRBV4-1 and TRBJ1-4; unclear D gene. Germline V gene lookup returns CDR1 MGHRA and CDR2 YSYEKL. The CDR3 runs 16 residues. Between the trimmed V and J ends, which lost 4 bases and 0 bases, there was a span of 12 bases. CDR3 amino acids: CASSLRIAATNEKLFF. The CDR3 region has the DNA TGCGCCAGCAGCCTCAGAATCGCAGCAACTAATGAAAAACTGTTTTTT.

This clone was detected a few times. The chain recombines TRBV5-1 with TRBJ2-5; D gene ambiguous. This CDR3 spans 12 amino acids. Trimming left V 4 bases short and J 4 bases short, with 8 bases between. The germline V gene has CDR1 SGHRS and CDR2 YFSETQ. CDR3 region: CASSENRETQYF. The DNA of the CDR3 is TGCGCCAGCAGCGAAAACAGAGAGACCCAGTACTTC.

The rearrangement links TRBV7-7 to TRBJ1-3; D remains ambiguous. The ends were cut back, 3 bases at V and 0 bases at J, with 6 bases in the middle. This CDR3 contains 14 residues. In germline, CDR1 is SSHAT, CDR2 FNYEAQ (reference sequence). The DNA for the CDR3 is TGTGCCAGCAGCTTTCCACTCTCTGGAAACACCATATATTTT. Translation: CASSFPLSGNTIYF.

This clone was counted a single time. The chain links TRBV27 to TRBJ2-1; D gene ambiguous. V lost 6 bases to trimming and J lost 4 bases, with 16 bases between them. The CDR3 covers 15 residues. CDR1 is MNHEY, CDR2 SMNVEV, per germline (reference sequence). The CDR3 DNA sequence: TGTGCCAGCAGAACTACAAGCCCCCTGTACAATGAGCAGTTCTTC. This encodes CASRTTSPLYNEQFF.

The chain is built from TRBV29-1 and TRBJ2-1; the D gene is possibly TRBD1 (5 bases). Germline V gene lookup returns CDR1 SQVTM and CDR2 ANQGSEA. V lost 2 bases to trimming and J lost 3 bases, with 11 bases between them. The CDR3 extends over 14 amino acids. The CDR3 nucleotides read TGCAGCGTTGAACAGGGCTTATTCTACAATGAGCAGTTCTTC. Translation: CSVEQGLFYNEQFF.

The genes are TRBV19 and TRBJ2-1; 10 bases match TRBD1. This CDR3 spans 14 amino acids. V trimming: 6 bases; J trimming: 4 bases; junction bases outside the gene matches: 3. Germline V gene lookup returns CDR1 LNHDA and CDR2 SQIVND (reference sequence). The CDR3 region has the DNA TGTGCCAGTAGCAGGGACAGGGGATACAATGAGCAGTTCTTC. Protein sequence: CASSRDRGYNEQFF.

V and J are TRBV15 and TRBJ2-5; TRBD2 matches 7 bases. V was clipped by 0 bases and J by 3 bases; unmatched bases: 4. CDR3 length: 15 residues. Germline values: CDR1 LNHNV, CDR2 YYDKDF (reference sequence). The CDR3 sequence: CATSRDPGTKETQYF. The CDR3 coding sequence is TGTGCCACCAGCAGAGATCCAGGGACTAAAGAGACCCAGTACTTC. The complete variable domain, with remaining parts taken from reference TRBV15 and TRBJ2-5, reads DAMVIQNPRYQVTQFGKPVTLSCSQTLNHNVMYWYQQKSSQAPKLLFHYYDKDFNNEADTPDNFQSRRPNTSFCFLDIRSPGLGDTAMYLCATSRDPGTKETQYFGPGTRLLVL.

In the case of this clone: Other DNA sequences in this specimen translate into the identical CDR3. V and J are TRBV9 and TRBJ2-1, with 8 bases lining up with TRBD2. Losses at the gene ends were 3 bases for V and 9 bases for J; bases not matched to a gene: 14. The CDR3 sequence is 16 residues long. Per germline, CDR1 SGDLS and CDR2 YYNGEE. The CDR3 sequence: CASSARGGEGSSEQFF. The CDR3 DNA reads TGTGCCAGCAGCGCTCGGGGGGGGGAAGGGTCGTCTGAGCAGTTCTTC. Full variable domain (outside the CDR3, taken from reference TRBV9 and TRBJ2-1): DSGVTQTPKHLITATGQRVTLRCSPRSGDLSVYWYQQSLDQGLQFLIQYYNGEERAKGNILERFSAQQFPDLHSELNLSSLELGDSALYFCASSARGGEGSSEQFFGPGTRLTVL.

This clone was seen just once. This chain links TRBV6-4 with TRBJ1-5; D unresolved. The germline V and J ends were trimmed by 5 bases and 0 bases, with 5 bases remaining between them. This CDR3 spans 13 amino acids. CDR1 is MRHNA, CDR2 SNTAGT, per germline. In DNA form, the CDR3 reads TGTGCCAGCAGTCAGGATAGCAATCAGCCCCAGCATTTT. Translated: CASSQDSNQPQHF.

The genes are TRBV21-1 and TRBJ1-1; TRBD1, as called in the table, went unchecked against the DNA. TRBV21-1 is deemed a pseudogene. CDR3 length: 13 amino acids. The CDR3 bases are TGTGCCAGCAAGACGACAGAGAACACTGAAGCTTTCTTT. As protein: CASKTTENTEAFF.

The CDR3 reads CASSAIQGNTIYF. The CDR3 DNA reads as TGTGCCAGCAGCGCCATACAGGGAAACACCATATATTTT. The chain employs TRBV7-3 and TRBJ1-3; no definite D call. The CDR3 loop spans 13 amino acids. Trimming stripped 5 bases from V and 4 bases from J, with 9 bases between. Germline lookup yields CDR1 SGHTA and CDR2 FQGTGA.

The chain combines TRBV29-1 with TRBJ2-1; 7 bases match TRBD2. The CDR3 loop spans 13 amino acids. Germline V CDR1 and CDR2: SQVTM, ANQGSEA. The junction had 5 bases not matched to a gene; V was cut back by 7 bases and J by 2 bases. The CDR3 coding sequence is TGCAGCGGGCGGGAGAGCACCTACAATGAGCAGTTCTTC. Residues: CSGRESTYNEQFF.